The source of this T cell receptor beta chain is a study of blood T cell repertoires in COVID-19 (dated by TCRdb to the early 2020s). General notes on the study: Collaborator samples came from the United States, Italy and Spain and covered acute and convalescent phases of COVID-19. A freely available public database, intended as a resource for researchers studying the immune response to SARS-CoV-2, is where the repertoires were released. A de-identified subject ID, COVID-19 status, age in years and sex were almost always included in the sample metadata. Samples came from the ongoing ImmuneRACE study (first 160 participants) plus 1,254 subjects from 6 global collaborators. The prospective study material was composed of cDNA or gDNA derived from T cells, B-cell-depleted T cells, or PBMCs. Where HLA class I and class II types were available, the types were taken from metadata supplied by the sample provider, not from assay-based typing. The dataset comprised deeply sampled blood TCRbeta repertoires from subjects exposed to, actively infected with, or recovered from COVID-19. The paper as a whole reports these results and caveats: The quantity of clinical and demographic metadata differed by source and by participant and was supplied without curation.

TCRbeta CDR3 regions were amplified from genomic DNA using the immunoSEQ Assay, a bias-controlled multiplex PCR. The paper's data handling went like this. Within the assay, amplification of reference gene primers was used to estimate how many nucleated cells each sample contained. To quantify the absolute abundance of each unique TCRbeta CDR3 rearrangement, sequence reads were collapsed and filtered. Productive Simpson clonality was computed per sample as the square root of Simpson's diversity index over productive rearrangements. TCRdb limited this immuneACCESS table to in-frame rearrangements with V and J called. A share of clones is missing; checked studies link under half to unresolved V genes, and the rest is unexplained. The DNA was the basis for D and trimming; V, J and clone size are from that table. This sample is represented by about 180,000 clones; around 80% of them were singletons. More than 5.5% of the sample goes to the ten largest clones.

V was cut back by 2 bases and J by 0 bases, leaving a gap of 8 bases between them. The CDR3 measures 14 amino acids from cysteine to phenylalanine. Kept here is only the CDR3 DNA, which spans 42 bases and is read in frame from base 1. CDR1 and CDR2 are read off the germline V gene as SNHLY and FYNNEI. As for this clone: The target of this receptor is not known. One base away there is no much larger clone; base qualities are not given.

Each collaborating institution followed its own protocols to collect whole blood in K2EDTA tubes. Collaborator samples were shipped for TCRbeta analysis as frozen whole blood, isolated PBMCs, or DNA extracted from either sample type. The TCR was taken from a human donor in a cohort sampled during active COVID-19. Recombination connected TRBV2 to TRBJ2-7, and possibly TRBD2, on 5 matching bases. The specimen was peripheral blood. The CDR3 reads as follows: CASSELLDSYEQYF. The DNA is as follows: TGTGCCAGCAGTGAATTACTAGACTCCTACGAGCAGTACTTC.